These 20 T cell receptor beta chains originate from one sample sequenced in a study of cytomegalovirus exposure and HLA in healthy donors. Vbeta (60) and Jbeta (13) primers were used in the PCR. Repertoires were generated with immunoSEQ multiplex PCR, while TCRdb's copy carries only in-frame clones and drops some. The sample consists of roughly 130,000 clones, 80% of them appearing once. Specimen: PBMCs. The receptors derive from a man aged 25-45 years in good health and CMV-seronegative.

The chain has TRBV19 and TRBJ1-5; no reliable D call. The V gene's germline CDR1 is LNHDA and CDR2 SQIVND (reference sequence). The CDR3 contains 14 residues. The V end was cut by 1 base, the J end by 4 bases, with 8 bases between. In DNA, the CDR3 is TGTGCCAGTAGTATAGGTACAGAGAATCAGCCCCAGCATTTT. It translates to CASSIGTENQPQHF.

This chain uses TRBV6-1 with TRBJ2-5; 9 bases fit TRBD1. The J call is uncertain, as TRBJ2-7 better fits the DNA end. The CDR3 consists of 15 residues. Germline V lookup: CDR1 MNHNS, CDR2 SASEGT. The chain's CDR3 is CASTRGQGEAYEQYF. CDR3 in DNA: TGTGCCAGCACCCGGGGACAGGGTGAAGCCTACGAGCAGTACTTC.

The sample holds a few counts of this clone. The V gene is TRBV29-1, the J gene TRBJ1-1; 9 positions match TRBD1. Germline lookup yields CDR1 SQVTM and CDR2 ANQGSEA. The V gene end was trimmed by 4 bases and the J gene end by 3 bases; junction bases not matched to a gene: 12. The CDR3 spans 16 residues. Written as DNA, the CDR3 is TGCAGCGTTGGGGGGCACAGGGGGCTTAGGGACACTGAAGCTTTCTTT. Its protein is CSVGGHRGLRDTEAFF.

The chain recombines TRBV10-3 with TRBJ2-5; TRBD2 aligns across 12 bases. The DNA matches TRBJ2-7 better at its end, which makes the J call doubtful. This CDR3 comprises 16 residues. Germline values: CDR1 ENHRY, CDR2 SYGVKD. This CDR3 is CAISLRETSGSNEQYF. The CDR3 nucleotides read TGTGCCATCAGTCTGAGAGAGACTAGCGGGAGTAACGAGCAGTACTTC.

The chain combines TRBV5-4 with TRBJ1-3; TRBD1 is a possible D gene (6 bases). Germline CDR1 is SGHNT and CDR2 is YYREEE (reference sequence). V lost 0 bases to trimming and J lost 0 bases, with 10 bases between them. The CDR3 spans 16 residues. CDR3 region: CASSLGGGYSGNTIYF. The CDR3 DNA follows: TGTGCCAGCAGCTTGGGTGGGGGCTACTCTGGAAACACCATATATTTT.

This chain joins TRBV5-1 and TRBJ2-3; 9 bases match TRBD2. Trimming took 2 bases from V and 14 from J; bases not matched to a gene: 6. Germline V gene lookup returns CDR1 SGHRS and CDR2 YFSETQ. This CDR3 is built from 12 residues. The CDR3 coding sequence is TGCGCCAGCAGCTTTAGCGGGAGCGAGGGGTATTTT. Amino acid sequence: CASSFSGSEGYF.

The rearrangement uses TRBV6-5 and TRBJ2-3; TRBD1 aligns across 7 bases. Trimming cost V 6 bases and J 4 bases; bases outside gene matches: 7. Germline assignment: CDR1 MNHEY and CDR2 SVGAGI. The CDR3 runs 14 residues. CDR3: CASRDDRVADTQYF. CDR3 sequence (DNA): TGTGCCAGCAGAGACGACAGGGTGGCAGATACGCAGTATTTT.

The rearrangement links TRBV6-6 to TRBJ2-7; no clear D gene. CDR1 MNHNY and CDR2 SVGAGI come from the germline V gene (reference sequence). Trimming shortened V by 5 bases and J by 4 bases, and 6 bases separated the two germline ends. The CDR3 is 11 amino acids. CDR3 protein: CASSTEYEQYF. The CDR3 DNA reads as TGTGCCAGCAGTACAGAGTACGAGCAGTACTTC.

J is TRBJ1-6 and V is TRBV7-3, with 8 bases aligning to TRBD1. The CDR3 has 13 amino acids. Losses at the gene ends were 6 bases for V and 7 bases for J; bases not matched to a gene: 2. Germline CDR1 and CDR2: SGHTA and FQGTGA. This CDR3 is CASSGDRNSPLHF. CDR3 nucleotide sequence: TGTGCCAGCAGTGGGGACAGGAATTCACCCCTCCACTTT. The full variable domain, rest sourced from reference TRBV7-3 and TRBJ1-6, is GAGVSQTPSNKVTEKGKYVELRCDPISGHTALYWYRQSLGQGPEFLIYFQGTGAADDSGLPNDRFFAVRPEGSVSTLKIQRTERGDSAVYLCASSGDRNSPLHFGNGTRLTVT.

A few counts support this clone. The chain links TRBV28 to TRBJ2-1; 7 nucleotides align to TRBD1. Germline CDR1 MDHEN, CDR2 SYDVKM. With 10 bases clipped from V and 1 base from J, the junction kept 7 bases outside the gene matches. This CDR3 region has 14 residues. CDR3 residues: CANRPGQSYNEQFF. The CDR3 nucleotides are TGTGCCAACAGACCGGGACAGTCCTACAATGAGCAGTTCTTC.

The gene calls are TRBV7-9 and TRBJ1-6; 8 bases map to TRBD1. Germline loops: CDR1 SEHNR, CDR2 FQNEAQ (reference sequence). V lost 4 bases, J lost 8 bases, and 4 bases stayed unmatched. The CDR3 runs 14 residues. CDR3 in DNA: TGTGCCAGCAGCTCATCGACAGGGGATTCACCCCTCCACTTT. It translates to CASSSSTGDSPLHF.

The V and J genes are TRBV4-2 and TRBJ2-1; no clear D. Trimming shortened V by 1 base and J by 7 bases, and 5 bases separated the two germline ends. The CDR3 is made up of 12 amino acids. CDR1 and CDR2 (germline): LGHNA, YNFKEQ. The DNA for the CDR3 is TGTGCCAGCAGCCAAGTTGAGAATGAGCAGTTCTTC. Translated: CASSQVENEQFF.

This chain connects TRBV6-5 to TRBJ2-7, with D perhaps TRBD2 (6 bases). V lost 3 bases to trimming and J lost 1 base, with 13 bases between them. Germline V CDR1 and CDR2: MNHEY, SVGAGI. This CDR3 has 15 amino acids. CDR3 coding DNA: TGTGCCAGCAGTTATTCAGCAGGGAGGTCCTACGAGCAGTACTTC. As protein: CASSYSAGRSYEQYF.

V gene TRBV2 combines with J gene TRBJ2-3; possibly TRBD2 for D (7 bases). The CDR3 extends over 16 amino acids. From germline, CDR1 is SNHLY and CDR2 FYNNEI. V dropped 8 bases and J dropped 4 bases, with 22 bases sitting between them. The CDR3 spells CASGSRRGGRADTQYF. CDR3 DNA sequence: TGTGCCAGCGGATCTCGTAGGGGGGGCCGAGCAGATACGCAGTATTTT.

The chain combines TRBV28 with TRBJ1-5; the D gene is possibly TRBD1 (5 bases). V dropped 8 bases and J dropped 0 bases, with 17 bases sitting between them. This CDR3 comprises 16 residues. Germline CDR1 MDHEN, CDR2 SYDVKM. This CDR3 is CASSTNGGNSNQPQHF. The CDR3 nucleotides are TGTGCCAGCTCTACGAACGGGGGAAATAGCAATCAGCCCCAGCATTTT.

The genes are TRBV9 and TRBJ2-1; D possibly corresponds to TRBD2 (6 bases). V was cut by 1 base and J by 4 bases, with 12 bases left in between. The CDR3 consists of 15 residues. Germline-derived CDR1 and CDR2 are SGDLS and YYNGEE. CDR3 coding DNA: TGTGCCAGCAGCGTATCCAGGGAGGAGTACAATGAGCAGTTCTTC. Translation gives CASSVSREEYNEQFF.

The chain links TRBV6-5 to TRBJ2-1; TRBD2 matches 7 bases. This CDR3 has 12 amino acids. The V gene's germline CDR1 is MNHEY and CDR2 SVGAGI. V lost 0 bases, J lost 14 bases, and 4 bases stayed unmatched. CDR3 residues: CASSYSGGEEFF. Here the CDR3 DNA reads TGTGCCAGCAGTTACTCGGGGGGGGAGGAGTTCTTC.

The rearrangement links TRBV6-1 to TRBJ2-5; D is unresolved. The J call may be faulty, since TRBJ2-7 better matches the DNA end. Germline V gene data show CDR1 as MNHNS and CDR2 as SASEGT. The CDR3 sequence is 15 residues long. CDR3 DNA sequence: TGTGCCAGCAGTGAGGCTAACAGCCCTGCCTACGAGCAGTACTTC. Its protein product is CASSEANSPAYEQYF.

V gene TRBV7-9 combines with J gene TRBJ2-5; no firm D call. The CDR3 has 11 residues. CDR1 and CDR2 from the germline V gene are SEHNR and FQNEAQ (reference sequence). Between the trimmed V and J ends, which lost 5 bases and 4 bases, there was a span of 5 bases. DNA of the CDR3: TGTGCCAGCAGCACAATAGAGACCCAGTACTTC. It is translated as CASSTIETQYF.

The chain joins TRBV11-2 to TRBJ2-1; TRBD2 aligns across 14 bases. V trimming: 5 bases; J trimming: 10 bases; junction bases outside the gene matches: 4. The germline gives CDR1 SGHAT, CDR2 FQNNGV. The CDR3 loop spans 14 amino acids. The CDR3 sequence: CASSLGLAGGEQFF. The CDR3 DNA reads as TGTGCCAGCAGCCTCGGACTAGCGGGAGGCGAGCAGTTCTTC.